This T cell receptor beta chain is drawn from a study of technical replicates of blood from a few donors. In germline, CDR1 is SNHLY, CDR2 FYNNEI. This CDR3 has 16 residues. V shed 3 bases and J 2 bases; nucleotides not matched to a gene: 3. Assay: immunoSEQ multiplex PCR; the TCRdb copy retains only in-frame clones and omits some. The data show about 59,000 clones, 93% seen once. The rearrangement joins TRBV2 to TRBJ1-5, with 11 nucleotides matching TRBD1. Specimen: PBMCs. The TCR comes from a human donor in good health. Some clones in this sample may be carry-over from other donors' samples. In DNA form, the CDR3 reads TGTGCCAGCAGTGAGGGACAGGGGGGGCGCAATCAGCCCCAGCATTTT. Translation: CASSEGQGGRNQPQHF.